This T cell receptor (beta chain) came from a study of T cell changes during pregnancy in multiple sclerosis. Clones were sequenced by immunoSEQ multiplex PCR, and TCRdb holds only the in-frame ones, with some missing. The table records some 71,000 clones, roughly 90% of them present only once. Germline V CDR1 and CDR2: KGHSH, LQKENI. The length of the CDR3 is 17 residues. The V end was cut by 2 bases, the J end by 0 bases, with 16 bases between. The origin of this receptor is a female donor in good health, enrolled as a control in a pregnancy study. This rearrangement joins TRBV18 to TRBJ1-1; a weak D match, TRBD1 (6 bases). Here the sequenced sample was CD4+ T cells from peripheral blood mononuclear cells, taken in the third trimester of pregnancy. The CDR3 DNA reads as TGTGCCAGCTCACCAGGGGCTGTGCGACAGGTGAACACTGAAGCTTTCTTT. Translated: CASSPGAVRQVNTEAFF.